This TCR beta chain was identified in a study of blood T cell repertoires in COVID-19. Profiling relied on immunoSEQ multiplex PCR, and the TCRdb table lists in-frame clones only, not all of them. This table holds 200,000 to 250,000 clones, 85% to 90% found once. CDR3 length: 13 amino acids. The V and J ends lost 1 base and 9 bases respectively, with 10 bases between them. Germline-derived CDR1 and CDR2 are SEHNR and FQNEAQ (reference sequence). The clonotype comes from a man aged 40-55 years who had recovered from COVID-19. Specimen: PBMCs or T cells enriched from blood (not recorded which). The chain has TRBV7-9 and TRBJ2-1, with D uncertain. The CDR3 DNA reads as TGTGCCAGCAGCTTAGGGGCAGACGGTGAGCAGTTCTTC. Its protein product is CASSLGADGEQFF.